This T cell receptor (beta chain) comes out of a study of T cell changes during pregnancy in multiple sclerosis. Repertoires were generated with immunoSEQ multiplex PCR, while TCRdb's copy carries only in-frame clones and drops some. The profile shows more than 25,000 clones, approximately 90% of them singletons. CDR1 is LNHDA, CDR2 SQIVND, per germline (reference sequence). This CDR3 region has 15 residues. V was cut by 4 bases and J by 2 bases, with 13 bases left in between. The clonotype comes from a female donor in good health, enrolled as a control in a pregnancy study. The sequencing used peripheral blood, collected in the first trimester of pregnancy. The chain uses TRBV19 and TRBJ2-3; tentatively, D is TRBD2 (5 bases). The CDR3 region has the DNA TGTGCCAGTAGTACTATAAGCGGCGACACAGATACGCAGTATTTT. This encodes CASSTISGDTDTQYF.